This entry lists 18 T cell receptor beta chains sequenced from one sample in a study of T-cell reconstitution after alpha-beta-depleted transplantation in children. Preparing the TCRbeta library involved the use of unique molecular identifiers. TCRdb itself ran the PCR reads through MiXCR, one entry per CDR3 protein. The sample consists of 490,000 or so distinct CDR3 sequences, roughly an eighth of them appearing once. The input for sequencing was PBMCs from the stem cell graft donor, taken from the stem cell graft. The receptors originated from a human donor who donated a stem cell graft to a child with combined immunodeficiency.

This clonotype has just a few counts. The chain links TRBV7-8 to TRBJ2-1, with TRBD2 matching 10 bases. Germline V gene lookup returns CDR1 SGHVS and CDR2 FQNEAQ. The V and J ends lost 6 bases and 2 bases, in that order; junction bases with no gene match: 10. This CDR3 is 17 amino acids long. CDR3: CASSYSSSGSAYNEQFF. DNA for the CDR3: TGTGCCAGCAGTTATAGTTCTAGCGGGAGTGCCTACAATGAGCAGTTCTTC.

This clonotype was seen at least ten times. V usage is TRBV12-3 or TRBV12-4 and J usage is TRBJ2-7, with D hard to call. There are 12 residues in the CDR3. Trimming took 3 bases from V and 4 from J, leaving 7 bases between them. CDR3 nucleotide sequence: TGTGCCAGCAGTTTGGTTGAGTACGAGCAGTACTTC. Translation: CASSLVEYEQYF.

The chain has TRBV5-1 and TRBJ2-5; TRBD2 agrees at 12 bases. Germline CDR1 and CDR2: SGHRS and YFSETQ. The CDR3 is made up of 16 amino acids. Losses at the gene ends were 0 bases for V and 1 base for J; bases not matched to a gene: 1. The CDR3: CASSLVTSGGQETQYF. The CDR3 DNA reads TGCGCCAGCAGCTTGGTGACTAGCGGGGGCCAAGAGACCCAGTACTTC.

This clonotype was counted only a few times. CDR3 coding DNA: TGTGCCACCAGCAGAGCCAGGATGGGGGATACGCAGTATTTT. Protein product: CATSRARMGDTQYF. This chain links TRBV15 with TRBJ2-3; D not resolved. Germline CDR1 and CDR2: LNHNV and YYDKDF (reference sequence). The V end lost 1 base, the J end lost 6 bases, and 11 bases lay between the germline ends. The CDR3 consists of 14 residues.

V gene TRBV6-1 combines with J gene TRBJ2-7, with D tentatively TRBD1 (5 bases). The length of the CDR3 is 14 residues. V was shortened by 2 bases and J by 4 bases, with 12 bases between the two germline ends. Germline CDR1 is MNHNS and CDR2 is SASEGT. CDR3 loop: CASSETGAPYEQYF. The CDR3 DNA sequence: TGTGCCAGCAGTGAAACTGGGGCGCCTTACGAGCAGTACTTC.

The rearrangement uses TRBV3-1 and TRBJ2-5; the match to TRBD1 covers 8 bases. Trimming removed 1 base from V and 4 bases from J; junction bases left unmatched: 5. The germline CDR1 and CDR2 sequences are LGHDT and YNNKEL (reference sequence). The CDR3 runs to 15 residues. DNA for the CDR3: TGTGCCAGCAGCCAAGCTGCAGGGGGCTCAGAGACCCAGTACTTC. Its protein product is CASSQAAGGSETQYF.

This clonotype has just a few counts. This chain links TRBV10-3 with TRBJ2-3; D is unresolved. The CDR3 is made up of 12 amino acids. Per germline, CDR1 ENHRY and CDR2 SYGVKD. Between the trimmed V and J ends, which lost 3 bases and 2 bases, there was a span of 3 bases. The DNA of the CDR3 is TGTGCCATCAGTGATTACACAGATACGCAGTATTTT. It specifies CAISDYTDTQYF.

This clonotype turned up a few times. This chain joins TRBV28 and TRBJ2-7; TRBD2 matches 10 bases. The germline V gene has CDR1 MDHEN and CDR2 SYDVKM. The CDR3 is made up of 16 amino acids. The junction had 5 bases not matched to a gene; V was cut back by 1 base and J by 2 bases. The CDR3 nucleotides are TGTGCCAGCAGTTTATTACCTAGCGGGGGCACCTACGAGCAGTACTTC. Its translation is CASSLLPSGGTYEQYF.

In this sample, this clonotype turned up many times. The V and J genes are TRBV4-1 and TRBJ1-3; no firm D call. Germline-derived CDR1 and CDR2 are MGHRA and YSYEKL. V was clipped by 4 bases and J by 4 bases, with 14 bases between them. This CDR3 region has 15 residues. The CDR3 sequence is CASSRFVREGNTIYF. The CDR3 nucleotides are TGCGCCAGCAGCCGGTTTGTAAGGGAGGGAAACACCATATATTTT.

This chain joins TRBV20-1 and TRBJ1-2; 8 nucleotides agree with TRBD1. This CDR3 is built from 15 residues. J lost 3 bases, V lost 0 bases, and 6 bases had no gene match. Germline lookup yields CDR1 DFQATT and CDR2 SNEGSKA (reference sequence). CDR3 in amino acids: CSARDGQGAYYGYTF. The CDR3 DNA sequence: TGCAGTGCTAGAGATGGGCAGGGGGCCTACTATGGCTACACCTTC.

This clonotype was detected once. This sequence joins TRBV6-1 and TRBJ2-4, with 9 bases that match TRBD1. The germline V gene has CDR1 MNHNS and CDR2 SASEGT. This CDR3 comprises 15 residues. Trimming cost V 6 bases and J 1 base; bases outside gene matches: 4. The CDR3 DNA follows: TGTGCCAGCAGAGACAGGGGGGAGGCCAAAAACATTCAGTACTTC. Translating gives CASRDRGEAKNIQYF.

The chain uses TRBV11-2 and TRBJ2-6, with D tentatively TRBD2 (6 bases). The V gene lost 4 bases and the J gene lost 3 bases, with 16 bases spanning the gap. Germline V CDR1 and CDR2: SGHAT, FQNNGV. The CDR3 extends over 17 amino acids. The CDR3 DNA reads as TGTGCCAGCAGCTACGCAAGGGGAGGAGATGGGGCCAACGTCCTGACTTTC. Protein sequence: CASSYARGGDGANVLTF.

This clonotype was detected a few times. The chain employs TRBV12-3 or TRBV12-4 and TRBJ2-3; TRBD1 matches 11 bases. The trim removed 6 bases at V and 3 bases at J, leaving 14 bases unmatched. The CDR3 is made up of 18 amino acids. CDR3 DNA sequence: TGTGCCAGCAGACGTTCCGGGACAGGGGGAAGTCGGACAGATACGCAGTATTTT. Translated, it gives CASRRSGTGGSRTDTQYF.

This clonotype was counted between two and nine times. The chain is built from TRBV5-1 and TRBJ2-3, with a tentative D call TRBD1 (6 bases). The CDR3 extends over 15 amino acids. Germline CDR1 SGHRS, CDR2 YFSETQ. The germline V and J ends were trimmed by 3 bases and 0 bases, with 11 bases remaining between them. The CDR3 loop is CASSWDTYSTDTQYF. DNA for the CDR3: TGCGCCAGCAGCTGGGACACCTATAGCACAGATACGCAGTATTTT.

The chain carries TRBV3-1 and TRBJ2-5; TRBD2 matches 10 bases. This CDR3 has 15 amino acids. Germline CDR1 reads LGHDT; CDR2 reads YNNKEL (reference sequence). The junction had 4 bases not matched to a gene; V was cut back by 1 base and J by 5 bases. CDR3 DNA: TGTGCCAGCAGCCAAGTTCTAGCGGGGGATGAGACCCAGTACTTC. Encoded protein: CASSQVLAGDETQYF.

This clonotype came up many times. V is TRBV5-1 and J is TRBJ2-1, with 9 bases matching TRBD2. The CDR3 loop spans 14 amino acids. CDR1 and CDR2 (germline): SGHRS, YFSETQ. Trimming cost V 0 bases and J 5 bases; bases outside gene matches: 0. CDR3 residues: CASSLGLADNEQFF. CDR3 nucleotide sequence: TGCGCCAGCAGCTTGGGACTAGCGGACAATGAGCAGTTCTTC.

A word on this clonotype: The CDR3 carries no conserved terminal phenylalanine or tryptophan, so it likely arises from a read error. The chain links TRBV18 to TRBJ1-5; D unclear. CDR3 length: 16 residues. The germline V and J ends were trimmed by 2 bases and 4 bases, with 15 bases remaining between them. Germline CDR1 and CDR2: KGHSH and LQKENI. This CDR3 reads CASSPNGQAINQPQHS. The CDR3 coding sequence is TGTGCCAGCTCACCAAACGGTCAGGCGATAAATCAGCCCCAGCATTCT.

The chain combines TRBV5-1 with TRBJ2-1; 10 bases fit TRBD2. J lost 4 bases, V lost 3 bases, and 10 bases had no gene match. The CDR3 contains 17 residues. Germline V lookup: CDR1 SGHRS, CDR2 YFSETQ. The CDR3 sequence is CASSSPLSGGVYNEQFF. The CDR3 DNA sequence: TGCGCCAGCAGCTCTCCGCTAAGCGGGGGGGTTTACAATGAGCAGTTCTTC. Using reference TRBV5-1 and TRBJ2-1 for the parts outside the CDR3, the full variable domain is KAGVTQTPRYLIKTRGQQVTLSCSPISGHRSVSWYQQTPGQGLQFLFEYFSETQRNKGNFPGRFSGRQFSNSRSEMNVSTLELGDSALYLCASSSPLSGGVYNEQFFGPGTRLTVL.